The clone carrying this T cell receptor (beta chain) was counted ten times or more. Its target is unknown. The sample comes from a study of T cells after yellow fever vaccination. The authors made TCR cDNA by 5'RACE template switching, adding a universal primer site and UMIs. One entry per CDR3 protein results from TCRdb running MiXCR on the 5' RACE reads. This sample carries over 150,000 distinct CDR3 sequences, 6.2% of them seen once, and the ten largest clones take 2.9%. Regarding the study as a whole: At around 96% for CD4 and about 91% for CD8, most primary-vaccination clones showed up again after the booster. Clonotypes found in both CD4 and CD8 compartments made up a small share.

CDR1 is SGHRS, CDR2 YFSETQ, per germline. This CDR3 has 12 residues. V shed 2 bases and J shed 5 bases, with 8 bases lying between them. The sequencing used CD4+ T cells sorted from PBMCs, collected on the day of the first yellow fever vaccination. The receptor was derived from a man between 18 and 29 years old who received the YFV17D yellow fever vaccine. The rearrangement uses TRBV5-1 and TRBJ2-7, with D unresolved. The CDR3 is CASSFNWDEQYF. CDR3 nucleotide sequence: TGCGCCAGCAGCTTCAATTGGGACGAGCAGTACTTC.